These 18 T cell receptor beta chains came from one sample sequenced in a study of regulatory T cells in long-lasting Graves disease (dated by TCRdb to the early 2020s). Per the publication, the time point label means: newly diagnosed GD, antithyroid drugs for less than 3 months. For both TCR sequencing and RNA sequencing, RNA was extracted from PBMCs in TRIzol. The library was obtained by multiplex PCR. The instrument was an Illumina HiSeq 4000. To build TCR beta libraries, CDR3 regions were amplified by Arm-PCR using iRepertoire HTBI primers. The public reads were run again by TCRdb, first through fastp at Q25 and then through MiXCR, and only productive beta chains were kept. All rows with the same CDR3 protein become a single entry with the most common DNA and genes. The sample profile shows 250,000 to 300,000 distinct CDR3 sequences; approximately 18% of them were found once. The top ten constitute 12% to 15% of the sample.

Separately, the same data were catalogued under a study of T cells in Graves' hyperthyroidism and ophthalmopathy.

The sequenced sample was peripheral blood mononuclear cells (PBMCs), obtained at new diagnosis, from a patient treated with antithyroid drugs. All receptors derive from a woman between 25 and 40 years old with Graves disease. Donor details come from another sample of the same person, matched by shared clones.

This clonotype was counted only a few times. V gene TRBV6-1 combines with J gene TRBJ1-2; D call uncertain. CDR3 size: 12 residues. Germline-derived CDR1 and CDR2 are MNHNS and SASEGT. V dropped 5 bases and J dropped 8 bases, with 12 bases sitting between them. CDR3 DNA sequence: TGTGCCAGCAGTCGGTACTATGAAGGCTACACCTTC. Its protein is CASSRYYEGYTF.

The gene calls are TRBV5-1 and TRBJ2-6, with 11 nucleotides matching TRBD1. Germline V gene sequence: CDR1 SGHRS, CDR2 YFSETQ. With V trimmed by 0 bases and J by 0 bases, 2 bases remained unmatched. This CDR3 comprises 18 residues. CDR3 bases: TGCGCCAGCAGCTTGGCCGGGACAGGGGGCTCTGGGGCCAACGTCCTGACTTTC. Translating gives CASSLAGTGGSGANVLTF.

In its sample, this clonotype was seen many times. The genes are TRBV2 and TRBJ1-6, with D possibly TRBD1 on 6 matching bases. CDR1 SNHLY and CDR2 FYNNEI come from the germline V gene. The ends were cut back, 8 bases at V and 3 bases at J, with 8 bases in the middle. The length of the CDR3 is 13 residues. CDR3 region: CASRQDYNSPLHF. In nucleotides, the CDR3 is TGTGCCAGCCGACAGGACTATAATTCACCCCTCCACTTT.

This clonotype appeared many times. The rearrangement links TRBV20-1 to TRBJ2-1; D is unclear. The CDR3 totals 10 residues. Germline V lookup: CDR1 DFQATT, CDR2 SNEGSKA (reference sequence). V was pared by 7 bases and J by 10 bases, with 11 bases between. CDR3 residues: CSGSLGEQFF. DNA of the CDR3: TGCAGTGGTTCTTTGGGGGAGCAGTTCTTC.

The chain is built from TRBV5-1 and TRBJ2-5, with D possibly being TRBD2 (5 bases). The CDR3 is made up of 14 amino acids. Trimming left V 4 bases short and J 5 bases short, with 15 bases between. CDR1 and CDR2 (germline): SGHRS, YFSETQ. This CDR3 reads CASSPGTGVETQYF. Written as DNA, the CDR3 is TGCGCCAGCAGCCCTGGAACCGGGGTTGAGACCCAGTACTTC. The full variable domain, its missing parts supplied by reference TRBV5-1 and TRBJ2-5, is KAGVTQTPRYLIKTRGQQVTLSCSPISGHRSVSWYQQTPGQGLQFLFEYFSETQRNKGNFPGRFSGRQFSNSRSEMNVSTLELGDSALYLCASSPGTGVETQYFGPGTRLLVL.

This clonotype has just a few counts. The rearrangement joins TRBV10-2 to TRBJ2-1; D unclear. V was pared by 3 bases and J by 6 bases, with 3 bases between. Germline V lookup: CDR1 WSHSY, CDR2 SAAADI. This CDR3 spans 11 amino acids. The CDR3 here is CASSDFNEQFF. The CDR3 DNA sequence: TGCGCCAGCAGTGATTTCAATGAGCAGTTCTTC.

In its sample, this clonotype was seen a few times. This could be a read error, since a much larger clone is one nucleotide away. The V and J genes are TRBV12-3 or TRBV12-4 and TRBJ2-7, with D unclear. The V end lost 1 base, the J end lost 6 bases, and 10 bases lay between the germline ends. This CDR3 has 13 amino acids. Here the CDR3 reads CASSLGETCEQYF. The CDR3 coding sequence is TGTGCCAGCAGTTTAGGCGAAACCTGCGAGCAGTACTTC.

The V and J genes are TRBV30 and TRBJ1-1, with a tentative D call TRBD1 (6 bases). CDR1 GTSNPN and CDR2 SVGIG come from the germline V gene (reference sequence). V was cut by 3 bases and J by 0 bases, with 11 bases left in between. CDR3 size: 14 residues. CDR3 nucleotides: TGTGCCTGGAGCCTGGGGACACTGAACACTGAAGCTTTCTTT. It codes for CAWSLGTLNTEAFF.

This clonotype was counted at least ten times. This chain joins TRBV3-1 and TRBJ2-6; D uncertain. Trimming shortened V by 4 bases and J by 0 bases, and 13 bases separated the two germline ends. The CDR3 is 17 amino acids. From germline, CDR1 is LGHDT and CDR2 YNNKEL (reference sequence). CDR3 bases: TGTGCCAGCAGCCTTCAAGAAACGGGCTCTGGGGCCAACGTCCTGACTTTC. As protein: CASSLQETGSGANVLTF.

The rearrangement uses TRBV4-2 and TRBJ1-1; the match to TRBD1 covers 9 bases. This CDR3 comprises 16 residues. Germline assignment: CDR1 LGHNA and CDR2 YNFKEQ. The ends lost 4 bases at V and 2 bases at J; junction bases unmatched: 8. The CDR3 DNA follows: TGTGCCAGCAGCCTGGGACAGGGTCCTATTAACACTGAAGCTTTCTTT. It is translated as CASSLGQGPINTEAFF.

Remarks on this clonotype: This sequence may be a read error, since a much larger clone differs from it by one base. The chain recombines TRBV6-2 or TRBV6-3 with TRBJ2-7; unclear D gene. This CDR3 contains 14 residues. V was pared by 2 bases and J by 5 bases, with 13 bases between. Germline CDR1 is MNHEY and CDR2 is SVGEGT. In nucleotides, the CDR3 is TGTGCCAGCAGTTACGGTCCAGGACCTCACGAGCAGTACTTC. Protein: CASSYGPGPHEQYF.

This clonotype was observed a handful of times. It may be a read error: a sequence one base away is much more abundant. The chain uses TRBV27 and TRBJ2-5; TRBD1 might be the D (5 bases). Per the germline V gene, CDR1 is MNHEY and CDR2 is SMNVEV (reference sequence). The CDR3 contains 14 residues. CDR3 DNA sequence: TGTGCCAGCAGTTTATCTGGGGCAAGAGAGACCCAGCACTTC. Residues: CASSLSGARETQHF.

There are a few counts of this clonotype. The chain recombines TRBV19 with TRBJ2-2, with 10 bases that match TRBD2. The CDR3 extends over 14 amino acids. The junction had 10 bases not matched to a gene; V was cut back by 10 bases and J by 8 bases. Germline CDR1 LNHDA, CDR2 SQIVND (reference sequence). The CDR3 DNA reads TGTGCCACCAATCTAGCGGGGGATACAGGGGAGCTGTTTTTT. It codes for CATNLAGDTGELFF. Variable domain in full (rest from reference TRBV19 and TRBJ2-2): DGGITQSPKYLFRKEGQNVTLSCEQNLNHDAMYWYRQDPGQGLRLIYYSQIVNDFQKGDIAEGYSVSREKKESFPLTVTSAQKNPTAFYLCATNLAGDTGELFFGEGSRLTVL.

This clonotype was observed many times. Written as DNA, the CDR3 is TGCGCCAGCAGCCAAGATAACCGGGGGCGCTTTGGTGAAGCTTTCTTT. This codes for CASSQDNRGRFGEAFF. The chain is built from TRBV4-1 and TRBJ1-1, with D perhaps TRBD1 (6 bases). Germline V gene sequence: CDR1 MGHRA, CDR2 YSYEKL. CDR3 size: 16 residues. V gave up 0 bases and J gave up 7 bases, with 18 bases separating them.

The chain combines TRBV19 with TRBJ2-1; 10 bases line up with TRBD1. J was trimmed by 7 bases and V by 4 bases; bases with no gene match: 7. CDR1 is LNHDA and CDR2 is SQIVND in the germline V gene (reference sequence). The CDR3 contains 15 residues. CDR3 sequence reads: CASSTRQGAKNEQFF. Written as DNA, the CDR3 is TGTGCCAGTAGTACAAGACAGGGGGCGAAGAATGAGCAGTTCTTC.

This clonotype was counted at least ten times. The CDR3 sequence is CASSLAPAGQETQYF. The DNA of the CDR3 is TGTGCCAGCAGCCTAGCGCCGGCGGGGCAAGAGACCCAGTACTTC. The V gene is TRBV3-1, the J gene TRBJ2-5, with a weak D call TRBD2 (6 bases). The CDR3 consists of 15 residues. Deletions cut 4 bases from V and 2 bases from J, with 14 bases between. Germline lookup yields CDR1 LGHDT and CDR2 YNNKEL (reference sequence).

This clonotype has at least ten counts. The chain couples TRBV18 to TRBJ2-3; TRBD2 might be the D (6 bases). The CDR3 totals 15 residues. Per the germline V gene, CDR1 is KGHSH and CDR2 is LQKENI. The ends were cut back, 4 bases at V and 4 bases at J, with 15 bases in the middle. This CDR3 reads CASSQEIPGADTQYF. Written as DNA, the CDR3 is TGTGCCAGCTCACAGGAGATCCCGGGAGCAGATACGCAGTATTTT.

The chain carries TRBV11-1 and TRBJ2-5; the match to TRBD1 covers 8 bases. Germline loops: CDR1 SGHAT, CDR2 FQDESV (reference sequence). The CDR3 covers 16 residues. Germline trimming cut 2 bases from V and 5 bases from J; bases unmatched to any gene: 10. This CDR3 reads CASSLSPQGVKETQYF. CDR3 bases: TGTGCCAGCAGCTTATCTCCACAGGGGGTAAAGGAGACCCAGTACTTC.